The entry below gives a single T cell receptor (beta chain) sequence along with its context. What it binds is not known. This record belongs to a study of T cell responses to AZD1222 COVID-19 vaccine. The protocol was immunoSEQ multiplex PCR, while the TCRdb copy is restricted to in-frame clones and leaves out a portion. This repertoire shows 60,000 to 85,000 clones, over 65% found once; its top ten account for 27%. Findings and caveats of the study: Unmutated variant regions are reportedly targeted by nearly half of spike-specific TCRs. Repertoire sampling happened only post peak T cell response. When two AZD1222 doses had been given, Spike-specific TCR breadth and depth rose.

J lost 3 bases, V lost 3 bases, and 1 base had no gene match. Per germline, CDR1 KGHSH and CDR2 LQKENI. This CDR3 comprises 14 residues. The chain combines TRBV18 with TRBJ2-1; 8 bases line up with TRBD1. The receptor was derived from an adult who received the MenACWY meningococcal vaccine as a control. The sample in question was peripheral blood, obtained 28 days after the second dose of the MenACWY control vaccine. The CDR3 region is CASSPDRGYNEQFF. For the CDR3, the DNA is TGTGCCAGCTCACCCGACAGGGGCTACAATGAGCAGTTCTTC.